A selection of T cell receptor beta chains follows, all from one sample in a study of CD8+ T cells in alopecia areata. TCRdb's table, derived via immunoSEQ multiplex PCR, lists solely in-frame clones and lacks some. The sample has more than 150,000 clones; 59% are singletons. This sample comprised CD4+ T cells sorted from blood, obtained at week 0. The receptors shown here come from a human donor with alopecia areata. The CDR3 runs from the conserved cysteine through the conserved F or W. The D gene is left open where the match is weak. Clone size appears in some rows only: once, few, many, or a class for an expanded clone.

D: TRBD2; J: TRBJ2-7; size: .; V: TRBV7-3; CDR3: CASSFSGGPHYEQYF; DNA: TGTGCCAGCAGCTTTAGCGGGGGCCCTCACTACGAGCAGTACTTC
D: .; J: TRBJ2-3; size: .; V: TRBV30; CDR3: CAWSVFSGRGTDTQYF; DNA: TGTGCCTGGAGTGTTTTTTCGGGCCGGGGCACAGATACGCAGTATTTT
D: .; J: TRBJ2-7; size: .; V: TRBV29-1; CDR3: CSVDSGDLWEQYF; DNA: TGCAGCGTTGATTCTGGGGACCTCTGGGAGCAGTACTTC
D: .; J: TRBJ2-6; size: .; V: TRBV30; CDR3: CAWDGTGSSGANVLTF; DNA: TGTGCCTGGGATGGGACGGGAAGCTCTGGGGCCAACGTCCTGACTTTC
D: .; J: TRBJ1-5; size: .; V: TRBV7-8; CDR3: CASSTAGYQPQHF; DNA: TGTGCCAGCAGCACAGCAGGGTATCAGCCCCAGCATTTT
D: TRBD1; J: TRBJ2-5; size: .; V: TRBV7-6; CDR3: CASSSFGQGAFRETQYF; DNA: TGTGCCAGCAGCTCCTTCGGCCAGGGGGCCTTTAGGGAGACCCAGTACTTC
D: .; J: TRBJ1-2; size: .; V: TRBV29-1; CDR3: CSVSRDALVDGYTF; DNA: TGCAGCGTTTCGCGGGACGCCCTAGTGGATGGCTACACCTTC
D: .; J: TRBJ2-7; size: .; V: TRBV30; CDR3: CAWSRDNPYEQYF; DNA: TGTGCCTGGAGTCGGGACAACCCCTACGAGCAGTACTTC
D: .; J: TRBJ1-2; size: few; V: TRBV29-1; CDR3: CSVEGGYTF; DNA: TGCAGCGTCGAGGGCGGCTACACCTTC
D: .; J: TRBJ1-1; size: .; V: TRBV27; CDR3: CASSPRTDLNTEAFF; DNA: TGTGCCAGCAGTCCCCGGACAGACCTGAACACTGAAGCTTTCTTT
D: .; J: TRBJ1-4; size: .; V: TRBV15; CDR3: CATSRDRGLEKLFF; DNA: TGTGCCACCAGCAGGGACAGAGGGCTTGAAAAACTGTTTTTT
D: .; J: TRBJ2-5; size: .; V: TRBV7-9; CDR3: CASSLGGSDLQETQYF; DNA: TGTGCCAGCAGCTTAGGGGGATCGGACCTCCAAGAGACCCAGTACTTC
D: TRBD1; J: TRBJ1-2; size: .; V: TRBV25-1; CDR3: CATGTGDGYTF; DNA: TGTGCTACCGGGACAGGGGATGGCTACACCTTC
D: .; J: TRBJ2-1; size: few; V: TRBV28; CDR3: CASRGPAPSSYNEQFF; DNA: TGTGCCAGTCGCGGACCCGCGCCCAGCTCCTACAATGAGCAGTTCTTC
D: .; J: TRBJ1-2; size: .; V: TRBV6-5; CDR3: CASSYSGGRYTF; DNA: TGTGCCAGCAGTTACTCGGGAGGGCGCTACACCTTC
D: .; J: TRBJ1-1; size: few; V: TRBV23-1; CDR3: CARESSGPLNTEAFF; DNA: TGCGCCAGGGAGTCGTCAGGGCCGCTGAACACTGAAGCTTTCTTT
D: .; J: TRBJ1-5; size: .; V: TRBV19; CDR3: CASSTQGRGSNQPQHF; DNA: TGTGCCAGTAGTACACAGGGTAGAGGAAGCAATCAGCCCCAGCATTTT
D: .; J: TRBJ2-7; size: few; V: TRBV2; CDR3: CASSASYEQYF; DNA: TGTGCCAGCAGTGCTTCCTACGAGCAGTACTTC
D: .; J: TRBJ2-1; size: .; V: TRBV19; CDR3: CASSIVGKSSYNEQFF; DNA: TGTGCCAGTAGTATAGTTGGGAAAAGCTCCTACAATGAGCAGTTCTTC
D: TRBD1; J: TRBJ1-5; size: .; V: TRBV27; CDR3: CASSLTGGNQPQHF; DNA: TGTGCCAGCAGTTTGACAGGGGGAAATCAGCCCCAGCATTTT
D: .; J: TRBJ1-5; size: once; V: TRBV2; CDR3: CASSDGTQPQHF; DNA: TGTGCCAGCAGTGACGGAACCCAGCCCCAGCATTTT
D: TRBD1; J: TRBJ1-5; size: .; V: TRBV6-1; CDR3: CASRSGQGGQPQHF; DNA: TGTGCCAGCAGATCGGGACAGGGCGGCCAGCCCCAGCATTTT
D: .; J: TRBJ2-7; size: .; V: TRBV29-1; CDR3: CSALHSYEQYF; DNA: TGCAGCGCCCTCCACTCCTACGAGCAGTACTTC
D: TRBD1; J: TRBJ1-5; size: .; V: TRBV2; CDR3: CASRRTGNQPQHF; DNA: TGTGCCAGCAGGCGGACAGGTAATCAGCCCCAGCATTTT
D: .; J: TRBJ2-7; size: few; V: TRBV29-1; CDR3: CSVVGWSYEQYF; DNA: TGCAGCGTTGTGGGGTGGAGCTACGAGCAGTACTTC
D: .; J: TRBJ2-3; size: .; V: TRBV20-1; CDR3: CSARDRRAQYF; DNA: TGCAGTGCTAGGGACCGTCGGGCGCAGTATTTT
D: TRBD1; J: TRBJ2-2; size: .; V: TRBV7-2; CDR3: CASSKGTGDTGELFF; DNA: TGTGCCAGCAGCAAAGGGACAGGGGACACCGGGGAGCTGTTTTTT
D: .; J: TRBJ1-5; size: .; V: TRBV4-2; CDR3: CASSQDAGQRPQHF; DNA: TGTGCCAGCAGCCAAGATGCTGGGCAACGGCCCCAGCATTTT
D: .; J: TRBJ1-1; size: .; V: TRBV19; CDR3: CASSISVVNTEAFF; DNA: TGTGCCAGTAGTATAAGTGTAGTGAACACTGAAGCTTTCTTT
D: .; J: TRBJ1-5; size: .; V: TRBV10-3; CDR3: CAISEAPGPQHF; DNA: TGTGCCATCAGTGAAGCCCCCGGGCCCCAGCATTTT
D: .; J: TRBJ1-1; size: .; V: TRBV5-6; CDR3: CASSPVGGVTEAFF; DNA: TGTGCCAGCAGCCCGGTCGGAGGAGTCACTGAAGCTTTCTTT
D: .; J: TRBJ2-5; size: .; V: TRBV18; CDR3: CASSPLRAVETQYF; DNA: TGTGCCAGCTCACCACTCCGGGCGGTAGAGACCCAGTACTTC
D: TRBD1; J: TRBJ2-6; size: .; V: TRBV27; CDR3: CASSFRTGAGANVLTF; DNA: TGTGCCAGCAGTTTCAGGACAGGGGCTGGGGCCAACGTCCTGACTTTC
D: .; J: TRBJ2-7; size: .; V: TRBV28; CDR3: CASSLLGPSEQYF; DNA: TGTGCCAGCAGTTTACTGGGGCCCTCCGAGCAGTACTTC
D: .; J: TRBJ2-5; size: .; V: TRBV7-2; CDR3: CASSLWQVETQYF; DNA: TGTGCCAGCAGCTTGTGGCAGGTGGAGACCCAGTACTTC
D: .; J: TRBJ1-5; size: .; V: TRBV5-1; CDR3: CASSLGGGNQPQHF; DNA: TGCGCCAGCAGCTTGGGAGGAGGCAATCAGCCCCAGCATTTT
D: TRBD1; J: TRBJ2-2; size: few; V: TRBV28; CDR3: CASYRQGHMDGELFF; DNA: TGTGCCAGTTACCGACAGGGGCACATGGACGGGGAGCTGTTTTTT
D: .; J: TRBJ1-3; size: .; V: TRBV30; CDR3: CAAGRRRRDTIYF; DNA: TGTGCAGCCGGAAGGAGAAGAAGGGACACCATATATTTT
D: .; J: TRBJ2-7; size: few; V: TRBV30; CDR3: CAWSPRQTPGEQYF; DNA: TGTGCCTGGAGCCCTAGACAGACCCCAGGGGAGCAGTACTTC
D: TRBD1; J: TRBJ2-5; size: many; V: TRBV10-2; CDR3: CASSEFLLGRGQETQYF; DNA: TGCGCCAGCAGTGAGTTTTTGTTGGGCAGGGGGCAAGAGACCCAGTACTTC
D: TRBD1; J: TRBJ1-5; size: .; V: TRBV15; CDR3: CATSKDRDQPQHF; DNA: TGTGCCACCAGCAAGGACAGGGACCAGCCCCAGCATTTT
D: .; J: TRBJ2-5; size: .; V: TRBV29-1; CDR3: CSVDRETQYF; DNA: TGCAGCGTTGATCGGGAGACCCAGTACTTC
D: TRBD1; J: TRBJ2-2; size: .; V: TRBV7-9; CDR3: CASSWTTGRTGELFF; DNA: TGTGCCAGCAGCTGGACGACAGGGCGGACCGGGGAGCTGTTTTTT
D: .; J: TRBJ1-2; size: .; V: TRBV18; CDR3: CASSPNRANYGYTF; DNA: TGTGCCAGCTCACCGAACAGAGCTAACTATGGCTACACCTTC
D: .; J: TRBJ2-1; size: .; V: TRBV11-1; CDR3: CASSLSGVPNNEQFF; DNA: TGTGCCAGCAGCTTATCCGGGGTACCGAACAATGAGCAGTTCTTC
D: TRBD1; J: TRBJ1-4; size: .; V: TRBV5-1; CDR3: CASSARQGFEKLFF; DNA: TGCGCCAGCAGCGCTCGACAGGGGTTTGAAAAACTGTTTTTT
D: TRBD1; J: TRBJ1-4; size: .; V: TRBV29-1; CDR3: CSIGTGRQFNEKLFF; DNA: TGCAGCATCGGGACAGGGCGGCAGTTTAATGAAAAACTGTTTTTT
D: .; J: TRBJ1-4; size: .; V: TRBV29-1; CDR3: CSVLLEGEKLFF; DNA: TGCAGCGTCCTGCTCGAAGGTGAAAAACTGTTTTTT
D: TRBD1; J: TRBJ2-7; size: once; V: TRBV10-3; CDR3: CAISRTGTDEQYF; DNA: TGTGCCATCAGCAGGACAGGTACCGACGAGCAGTACTTC